These T cell receptor beta chains were read from a single sample in a study of blood T cell repertoires in COVID-19. The method was immunoSEQ multiplex PCR; TCRdb's version includes in-frame clones alone and lacks a portion of them. The table includes 150,000 to 200,000 clones, roughly 79% detected once. Sequenced material: peripheral blood. The receptors were sampled from a woman aged 80 or over with COVID-19, enrolled during active disease. The conserved cysteine and the conserved F or W are not part of the CDR3 here. Fields, in order: D gene, J gene, V gene, CDR3 protein. A D gene is named only where the DNA matches it firmly.

D: NA; J: TRBJ1-1; V: TRBV27; CDR3: ASSLESPWSMNTEAF
D: TRBD1; J: TRBJ1-6; V: TRBV2; CDR3: ASRTGTGVSPLH
D: TRBD2; J: TRBJ2-7; V: TRBV28; CDR3: ASSSQGSGTFYEQY
D: NA; J: TRBJ2-1; V: TRBV6-6; CDR3: ASRVTGFGEQF
D: NA; J: TRBJ2-6; V: TRBV2; CDR3: ASRQGSVGANVLT
D: NA; J: TRBJ2-3; V: TRBV4-1; CDR3: ASSYGRTDTQY
D: TRBD1; J: TRBJ1-2; V: TRBV3-1/TRBV3-2; CDR3: ASSHPGQATGYT
D: TRBD1; J: TRBJ2-2; V: TRBV6-5; CDR3: ASAHWTGDGELF
D: TRBD1; J: TRBJ1-2; V: TRBV4-3; CDR3: ASSHRTGHGYT
D: NA; J: TRBJ1-5; V: TRBV28; CDR3: AGRGGGDGQPQH
D: TRBD1; J: TRBJ2-2; V: TRBV6-6; CDR3: ASSSAGGTGELF
D: TRBD2; J: TRBJ2-7; V: TRBV2; CDR3: ASRGTSGRANEQY
D: NA; J: TRBJ1-1; V: TRBV2; CDR3: ASSLMFSTEAF
D: NA; J: TRBJ2-1; V: TRBV6-2/TRBV6-3; CDR3: ASSYPGHLRLNEQF
D: NA; J: TRBJ1-1; V: TRBV7-9; CDR3: AIARAQNTEAF
D: NA; J: TRBJ1-6; V: TRBV27; CDR3: ASSVEGARRSPLH
D: NA; J: TRBJ2-1; V: TRBV6-2/TRBV6-3; CDR3: ASSYLGGVHEQF
D: NA; J: TRBJ1-2; V: TRBV10-3; CDR3: AISDGIRGGYT
D: NA; J: TRBJ1-2; V: TRBV9; CDR3: ASRGTVGGGYT
D: NA; J: TRBJ2-7; V: TRBV20-1; CDR3: SAPRGYEQY
D: TRBD1; J: TRBJ1-1; V: TRBV7-8; CDR3: ASSREGTGMNTEAF
D: NA; J: TRBJ2-7; V: TRBV28; CDR3: ASSFHLAILTYEQY
D: NA; J: TRBJ1-5; V: TRBV2; CDR3: ASSRDTDQPQH
D: TRBD1; J: TRBJ1-2; V: TRBV19; CDR3: AIQTGKYGGYT
D: TRBD2; J: TRBJ2-1; V: TRBV10-3; CDR3: AISQNSGSSYNEQF
D: TRBD2; J: TRBJ2-3; V: TRBV5-1; CDR3: ASSLGLAGTLTDTQY
D: TRBD1; J: TRBJ1-2; V: TRBV27; CDR3: ASSFTGVGGYT
D: TRBD1; J: TRBJ2-2; V: TRBV27; CDR3: ASREGDRVTGELF
D: NA; J: TRBJ2-2; V: TRBV27; CDR3: ASTPGWNTGELF
D: NA; J: TRBJ2-1; V: TRBV10-3; CDR3: AISELGTYNEQF
D: NA; J: TRBJ1-2; V: TRBV24-1; CDR3: ATSDYTYGYT
D: NA; J: TRBJ2-3; V: TRBV27; CDR3: ASSSPRGPSSTDTQY
D: NA; J: TRBJ1-1; V: TRBV9; CDR3: ASSPRGDTEAF
D: NA; J: TRBJ2-7; V: TRBV7-8; CDR3: ASSPLPGYEQY
D: TRBD2; J: TRBJ2-1; V: TRBV4-2; CDR3: ASSQGLAGGFHNEQF
D: NA; J: TRBJ1-1; V: TRBV6-6; CDR3: ASRKELGTEAF
D: TRBD1; J: TRBJ2-1; V: TRBV11-2; CDR3: ASSLGDSYNEQF
D: TRBD1; J: TRBJ1-2; V: TRBV19; CDR3: ASSRRQGLANYGYT